Listed below are T cell receptor beta chains from one sample, sequenced in a study of blood T cell repertoires in COVID-19. The method was immunoSEQ multiplex PCR; TCRdb's version includes in-frame clones alone and lacks a portion of them. The data contain 350,000 to 400,000 clones, more than 80% of them seen just once; the ten biggest clones take up less than 1.2%. Input material: PBMCs or T cells enriched from blood (not recorded which). These receptors originate from a man between 18 and 29 years old who had recovered from COVID-19. CDR3s include the opening cysteine and the closing phenylalanine or tryptophan. A D gene is named only where the DNA matches it firmly. Size values are once, few and many counts, or a class for expanded clones, and some rows have none.

v_call,clone_size,cdr3_length,d_call,j_call,cdr3_aa,cdr3_nt
TRBV7-2,-,14,TRBD1,TRBJ1-4,CASSYGTGGEKLFF,TGTGCCAGCAGCTACGGGACAGGGGGAGAAAAACTGTTTTTT
TRBV7-6,-,16,TRBD2,TRBJ2-5,CASSITSGTTQETQYF,TGTGCCAGCAGCATTACTAGCGGGACCACCCAAGAGACCCAGTACTTC
TRBV7-9,-,14,-,TRBJ2-2,CASSATSGTGELFF,TGTGCCAGCAGCGCCACTAGTGGGACCGGGGAGCTGTTTTTT
TRBV4-2,-,16,-,TRBJ1-5,CASSQERGQINQPQHF,TGTGCCAGCAGCCAAGAAAGAGGACAGATCAATCAGCCCCAGCATTTT
TRBV7-9,-,15,TRBD2,TRBJ2-1,CASSLLSSGDNEQFF,TGTGCCAGCAGCTTATTATCTAGCGGAGACAATGAGCAGTTCTTC
TRBV25-1,-,15,-,TRBJ2-7,CASSDPGESGYEQYF,TGTGCCAGCAGTGACCCAGGGGAATCTGGCTACGAGCAGTACTTC
TRBV19,-,14,TRBD1,TRBJ1-1,CASSTTDRKLEAFF,TGTGCCAGTAGTACAACGGACAGGAAGTTAGAAGCTTTCTTT
TRBV4-2,-,14,TRBD1,TRBJ1-4,CASSQVNRGGGLFF,TGTGCCAGCAGCCAAGTAAACAGGGGAGGAGGACTGTTTTTT
TRBV28,-,12,-,TRBJ1-1,CASSLRDTEAFF,TGTGCCAGCAGTCTCCGGGACACTGAAGCTTTCTTT
TRBV3-1/TRBV3-2,once,13,-,TRBJ2-7,CASNLGGGYEQYF,TGTGCCAGCAACCTGGGAGGGGGCTACGAGCAGTACTTC
TRBV4-2,-,13,-,TRBJ1-6,CASSQTESSPLHF,TGTGCCAGCAGCCAAACTGAATCTTCACCCCTCCACTTT
TRBV7-9,-,15,TRBD1,TRBJ2-5,CASRDTGTGVETQYF,TGTGCCAGCAGGGATACCGGGACAGGGGTTGAGACCCAGTACTTC
TRBV5-8,-,14,-,TRBJ1-1,CASSFHAGFTEAFF,TGTGCCAGCAGCTTCCACGCCGGTTTCACTGAAGCTTTCTTT
TRBV9,once,13,-,TRBJ1-2,CASSGLTGYGYTF,TGTGCCAGCAGCGGACTTACAGGGTACGGCTACACCTTC
TRBV12-3/TRBV12-4,-,13,-,TRBJ1-6,CASTLGVNSPLHF,TGTGCCAGCACCCTAGGAGTGAATTCACCCCTCCACTTT
TRBV5-1,-,15,-,TRBJ2-1,CASSGTLSGSDEQFF,TGCGCCAGCAGTGGAACTTTGAGCGGTTCAGATGAGCAGTTCTTC
TRBV6-1,few,14,TRBD1,TRBJ2-7,CASSEDRGSYEQYF,TGTGCCAGCAGTGAAGACAGGGGGTCCTACGAGCAGTACTTC
TRBV5-1,-,15,TRBD2,TRBJ2-5,CASSFGSGGAETQYF,TGCGCCAGCAGCTTTGGTAGCGGGGGGGCCGAGACCCAGTACTTC
TRBV19,-,13,-,TRBJ2-7,CASSNQGGYEQYF,TGTGCCAGTAGTAATCAAGGAGGGTACGAGCAGTACTTC
TRBV15,-,15,-,TRBJ1-1,CATSRDTLQGRVAFF,TGTGCCACCAGCAGAGATACCCTGCAGGGGAGGGTTGCTTTCTTT
TRBV5-1,-,15,-,TRBJ1-3,CASSSGQAFRNTIYF,TGCGCCAGCAGCTCGGGACAAGCCTTCCGAAACACCATATATTTT
TRBV5-8,few,15,TRBD2,TRBJ2-1,CASSPRTSRLDEQFF,TGTGCCAGCAGCCCTCGGACTAGCCGGCTGGATGAGCAGTTCTTC
TRBV2,-,14,TRBD1,TRBJ2-3,CASRRDSYTDTQYF,TGTGCCAGCAGGAGGGACAGTTACACAGATACGCAGTATTTT
TRBV19,few,14,TRBD1,TRBJ1-2,CASRGTGGYYGYTF,TGTGCCAGTAGGGGGACAGGGGGCTACTATGGCTACACCTTC
TRBV6-2/TRBV6-3,-,16,TRBD2,TRBJ2-7,CASSSLGTSGSYEQYF,TGTGCCAGCAGCTCTCTGGGGACTAGCGGGTCCTACGAGCAGTACTTC
TRBV5-1,-,15,TRBD2,TRBJ2-3,CASSLLAGESDTQYF,TGCGCCAGCAGCTTACTAGCGGGAGAGTCAGATACGCAGTATTTT
TRBV19,-,13,TRBD1,TRBJ2-7,CASIGQGAYEQYF,TGTGCCAGTATTGGCCAGGGGGCCTACGAGCAGTACTTC
TRBV28,-,12,-,TRBJ1-1,CASSQGHFEAFF,TGTGCCAGCAGCCAAGGACACTTTGAAGCTTTCTTT
TRBV19,-,15,-,TRBJ2-2,CASSRSGTNTGELFF,TGTGCCAGTAGTCGTAGCGGAACGAACACCGGGGAGCTGTTTTTT
TRBV5-1,-,12,-,TRBJ1-3,CASADSGNTIYF,TGCGCCAGCGCAGACTCTGGAAACACCATATATTTT
TRBV3-1/TRBV3-2,-,12,-,TRBJ1-1,CASSHEADEAFF,TGTGCCAGCAGCCATGAAGCGGATGAAGCTTTCTTT